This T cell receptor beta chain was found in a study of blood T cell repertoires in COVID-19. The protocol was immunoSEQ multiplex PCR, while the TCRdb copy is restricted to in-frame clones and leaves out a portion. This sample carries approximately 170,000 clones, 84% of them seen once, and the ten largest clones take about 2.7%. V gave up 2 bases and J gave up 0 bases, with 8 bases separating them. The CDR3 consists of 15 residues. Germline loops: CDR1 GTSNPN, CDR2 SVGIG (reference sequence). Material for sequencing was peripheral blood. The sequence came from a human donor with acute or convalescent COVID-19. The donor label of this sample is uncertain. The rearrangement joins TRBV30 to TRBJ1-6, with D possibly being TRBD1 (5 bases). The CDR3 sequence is CAWSRQSSYNSPLHF. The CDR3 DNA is TGTGCCTGGAGTCGACAGAGCTCCTATAATTCACCCCTCCACTTT.